What follows is one T cell receptor beta chain and its context. Its antigen is as yet unknown. This entry is derived from a study of cytomegalovirus exposure and HLA in healthy donors. Turning to the study itself: Roughly 179 million T cells yielded 120 million or so unique TCR beta sequences, as an earlier analysis found. Drawn from HLA-typed donors, 65 million to 100 million unique TCRs were held in an early data release. Study-level findings and limits: The authors later found HLA-associated TCR beta chains more clonally expanded than equally common others.

The CDR3 consists of 15 residues. V dropped 4 bases and J dropped 1 base, with 16 bases sitting between them. Germline V gene data show CDR1 as GTSNPN and CDR2 as SVGIG (reference sequence). Amplification used 60 Vbeta primers and 13 Jbeta primers. Profiling relied on immunoSEQ multiplex PCR, and the TCRdb table lists in-frame clones only, not all of them. The profile shows 130,000 to 150,000 clones, 78% of them singletons. All donors participated as healthy donors of bone marrow. Material: PBMCs. The V gene is TRBV30, the J gene TRBJ1-1; TRBD1 is a possible D gene (6 bases). The TCR was taken from a female donor in good health and CMV-seronegative. As DNA, the CDR3 is TGTGCCTGGATCGGAGATGACAGGACGAACACTGAAGCTTTCTTT. This gives the protein CAWIGDDRTNTEAFF.